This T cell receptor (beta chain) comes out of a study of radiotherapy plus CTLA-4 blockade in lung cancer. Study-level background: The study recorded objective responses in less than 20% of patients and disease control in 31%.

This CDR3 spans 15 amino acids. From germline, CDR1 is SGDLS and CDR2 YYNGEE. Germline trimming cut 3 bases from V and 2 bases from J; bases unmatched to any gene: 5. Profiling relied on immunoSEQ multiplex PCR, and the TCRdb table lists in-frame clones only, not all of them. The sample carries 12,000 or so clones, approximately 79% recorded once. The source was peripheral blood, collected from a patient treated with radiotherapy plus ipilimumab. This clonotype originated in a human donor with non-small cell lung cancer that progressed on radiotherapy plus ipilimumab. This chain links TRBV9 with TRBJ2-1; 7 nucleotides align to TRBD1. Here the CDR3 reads CASSAHQGAYNEQFF. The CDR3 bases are TGTGCCAGCAGCGCCCACCAGGGGGCCTACAATGAGCAGTTCTTC.